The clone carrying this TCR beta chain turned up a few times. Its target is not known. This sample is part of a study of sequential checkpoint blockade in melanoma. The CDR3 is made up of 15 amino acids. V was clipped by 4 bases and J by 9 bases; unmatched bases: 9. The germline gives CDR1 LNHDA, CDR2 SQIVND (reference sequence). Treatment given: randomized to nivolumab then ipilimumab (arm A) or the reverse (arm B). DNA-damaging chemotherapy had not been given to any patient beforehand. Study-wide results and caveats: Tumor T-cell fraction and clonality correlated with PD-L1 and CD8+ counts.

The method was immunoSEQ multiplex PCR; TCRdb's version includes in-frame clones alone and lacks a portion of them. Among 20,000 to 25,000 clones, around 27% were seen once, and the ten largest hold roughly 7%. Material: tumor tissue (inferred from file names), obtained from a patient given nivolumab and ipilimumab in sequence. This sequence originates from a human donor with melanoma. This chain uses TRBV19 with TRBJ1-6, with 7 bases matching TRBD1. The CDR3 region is CASSTSRDSSSPLHF. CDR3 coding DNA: TGTGCCAGTAGTACCTCCCGGGACAGCTCTTCACCCCTCCACTTT.